Sequencing of this T cell receptor beta chain was carried out in a study of shared clonotypes between healthy human individuals. Roughly 90 million PBMCs served as the genomic DNA source for unsorted samples. Trimming at V came to 5 bases and at J to 2 bases, leaving 10 bases not matched to a gene. The CDR3 is 16 residues long. CDR1 and CDR2 (germline): ENHRY, SYGVKD. Libraries were prepared by immunoSEQ multiplex PCR; TCRdb keeps only in-frame clonotypes and omits some of them. The sample includes about 480,000 clones, 79% seen only once; the top ten take approximately 13%. V is TRBV10-3 and J is TRBJ2-3; 7 nucleotides align to TRBD1. The sequenced sample was PBMCs. The TCR comes from a woman in her forties in good health. Some clones in this sample may be carry-over from other donors' samples. This CDR3 is CAISPRTGQNTDTQYF. The CDR3, as DNA: TGTGCCATCAGTCCCCGGACAGGCCAAAACACAGATACGCAGTATTTT.